The 30 T cell receptor beta chains in this list originate from one sample, sequenced in a study of blood T cell repertoires in COVID-19. The assay was immunoSEQ multiplex PCR, and TCRdb's table has in-frame clones only and misses some. The sample lists roughly 190,000 clones; around 94% were seen once. Sequencing was carried out using peripheral blood. Receptors were obtained from a man aged 25 to 45 with COVID-19, enrolled during active disease.

This chain links TRBV9 with TRBJ1-3, with a weak D call TRBD1 (5 bases). This CDR3 has 17 residues. Trimming pared 0 bases from V and 0 bases from J, leaving 13 bases between. Germline CDR1 SGDLS, CDR2 YYNGEE. The chain's CDR3 is CASSVASDSSSGNTIYF. In nucleotides, the CDR3 is TGTGCCAGCAGCGTAGCGAGTGACAGTTCCTCTGGAAACACCATATATTTT.

V gene TRBV6-5 combines with J gene TRBJ1-2; D is possibly TRBD1 (5 bases). Germline V gives CDR1 MNHEY, CDR2 SVGAGI. V lost 2 bases and J lost 1, with 14 bases in between. This CDR3 has 16 residues. The CDR3 spells CASSYGIGGINYGYTF. For the CDR3, the DNA is TGTGCCAGCAGTTACGGGATTGGGGGGATTAACTATGGCTACACCTTC.

The gene calls are TRBV3-1 (or the pseudogene TRBV3-2) and TRBJ1-6; 7 bases line up with TRBD1. V shed 4 bases, J shed 10 bases, and the junction held 7 bases outside the gene matches. The germline V gene has CDR1 LGHDT and CDR2 YNNKEL (reference sequence). The CDR3 has 14 amino acids. As DNA, the CDR3 is TGTGCCAGCAGCCGACAGGGTGAGGGATCACCCCTCCACTTT. It is translated as CASSRQGEGSPLHF.

The J gene is TRBJ2-2, the V gene TRBV7-6; 7 positions agree with TRBD1. The CDR3 is 15 residues long. CDR1 and CDR2 (germline): SGHVS, FNYEAQ. Trimming at V came to 5 bases and at J to 6 bases, leaving 9 bases not matched to a gene. The CDR3 protein is CASSPHDGQAGELFF. Here the CDR3 DNA reads TGTGCCAGCAGCCCCCATGATGGACAGGCCGGGGAGCTGTTTTTT. Looking up the rest from reference TRBV7-6 and TRBJ2-2 gives the full variable domain: GAGVSQSPRYKVTKRGQDVALRCDPISGHVSLYWYRQALGQGPEFLTYFNYEAQQDKSGLPNDRFSAERPEGSISTLTIQRTEQRDSAMYRCASSPHDGQAGELFFGEGSRLTVL.

The rearrangement uses TRBV5-4 and TRBJ2-1; unclear D gene. This CDR3 is 16 amino acids long. Trimming pared 2 bases from V and 0 bases from J, leaving 12 bases between. The germline CDR1 and CDR2 sequences are SGHNT and YYREEE (reference sequence). CDR3 residues: CASSLVGRRSYNEQFF. CDR3 bases: TGTGCCAGCAGCTTAGTGGGCCGGCGCTCCTACAATGAGCAGTTCTTC. The variable domain in full, with the rest retrieved from reference TRBV5-4 and TRBJ2-1, is ETGVTQSPTHLIKTRGQQVTLRCSSQSGHNTVSWYQQALGQGPQFIFQYYREEENGRGNFPPRFSGLQFPNYSSELNVNALELDDSALYLCASSLVGRRSYNEQFFGPGTRLTVL.

V usage is TRBV4-1 and J usage is TRBJ1-4; 9 bases fit TRBD1. The CDR3 has 16 residues. The germline CDR1 and CDR2 sequences are MGHRA and YSYEKL. The junction had 8 bases not matched to a gene; V was cut back by 2 bases and J by 7 bases. The CDR3 DNA reads TGCGCCAGCAGCCAATCTCCGGGACAGGGCCGTGAAAAACTGTTTTTT. It is translated as CASSQSPGQGREKLFF.

The chain joins TRBV5-4 to TRBJ2-3; 14 bases align to TRBD2. The CDR3 runs to 16 residues. From germline, CDR1 is SGHNT and CDR2 YYREEE (reference sequence). V shed 6 bases, J shed 5 bases, and the junction held 8 bases outside the gene matches. CDR3 DNA: TGTGCCAGCACACGTAGGACTAGCGGGGGGATAGATACGCAGTATTTT. This codes for CASTRRTSGGIDTQYF.

CDR3 sequence: CASRSGVSNTEAFF. The CDR3 nucleotides are TGTGCCAGCAGGTCAGGGGTATCGAACACTGAAGCTTTCTTT. This chain links TRBV6-5 with TRBJ1-1, with D possibly being TRBD1 (6 bases). CDR1 is MNHEY and CDR2 is SVGAGI in the germline V gene. V was pared by 6 bases and J by 1 base, with 12 bases between. The CDR3 extends over 14 amino acids.

This chain connects TRBV10-1 to TRBJ1-1, with D possibly being TRBD1 (6 bases). V lost 4 bases and J 6 bases, leaving 12 bases between the germline ends. The CDR3 contains 13 residues. The germline gives CDR1 WNHNN, CDR2 SYGVQD (reference sequence). As DNA, the CDR3 is TGCGCCAGCAGTGCTACAGGGCTCTCTGAAGCTTTCTTT. Translating it yields CASSATGLSEAFF.

The count of this clone is one. The V gene is TRBV2, the J gene TRBJ1-3; possibly TRBD1 for D (6 bases). V was shortened by 6 bases and J by 3 bases, with 12 bases between the two germline ends. The V gene's germline CDR1 is SNHLY and CDR2 FYNNEI. There are 14 residues in the CDR3. The CDR3, as DNA: TGTGCCAGCAGAACGGGACACAATGGAAACACCATATATTTT. Residues: CASRTGHNGNTIYF. Full variable domain (missing parts from reference TRBV2 and TRBJ1-3): EPEVTQTPSHQVTQMGQEVILRCVPISNHLYFYWYRQILGQKVEFLVSFYNNEISEKSEIFDDQFSVERPDGSNFTLKIRSTKLEDSAMYFCASRTGHNGNTIYFGEGSWLTVV.

This clone was detected only once. The chain has TRBV9 and TRBJ1-2, with a weak D call TRBD1 (5 bases). V lost 4 bases and J 6 bases, leaving 25 bases between the germline ends. Per germline, CDR1 SGDLS and CDR2 YYNGEE. This CDR3 contains 17 residues. CDR3 coding DNA: TGTGCCAGCAGCCCCCGTCCCCCAGGGAATGATCGGGATGGCTACACCTTC. Translated, it gives CASSPRPPGNDRDGYTF.

The chain links TRBV2 to TRBJ1-6; D unresolved. Germline V gene data show CDR1 as SNHLY and CDR2 as FYNNEI. Trimming took 6 bases from V and 5 from J, leaving 8 bases between them. CDR3 length equals 13 residues. The CDR3 protein is CASRVYNNSPLHF. The CDR3 coding sequence is TGTGCCAGCAGGGTATACAATAATTCACCCCTCCACTTT.

The chain combines TRBV18 with TRBJ2-1; possibly TRBD2 for D (6 bases). Deletions cut 5 bases from V and 0 bases from J, with 11 bases between. CDR1 is KGHSH and CDR2 is LQKENI in the germline V gene. This CDR3 is 15 amino acids long. The CDR3 loop is CASSFEGGSYNEQFF. For the CDR3, the DNA is TGTGCCAGCTCATTTGAGGGAGGCTCCTACAATGAGCAGTTCTTC.

The rearrangement joins TRBV5-1 to TRBJ1-1; D ambiguous. The CDR3 has 14 amino acids. Germline assignment: CDR1 SGHRS and CDR2 YFSETQ. Between the trimmed V and J ends, which lost 0 bases and 0 bases, there was a span of 6 bases. The CDR3 here is CASSLASVNTEAFF. CDR3 coding DNA: TGCGCCAGCAGCTTGGCGTCGGTGAACACTGAAGCTTTCTTT.

V and J are TRBV29-1 and TRBJ1-4; no definite D call. Germline values: CDR1 SQVTM, CDR2 ANQGSEA. CDR3 size: 13 residues. Trimming removed 7 bases from V and 4 bases from J, with 13 bases in between. The CDR3 protein is CSAAIRRNEKLFF. The CDR3 DNA reads TGCAGCGCCGCGATACGTCGTAATGAAAAACTGTTTTTT.

The J gene is TRBJ2-3, the V gene TRBV6-2 or TRBV6-3; TRBD1 aligns across 10 bases. This CDR3 has 18 amino acids. Germline CDR1 is MNHEY and CDR2 is SVGEGT. Unmatched junction bases numbered 11, after V lost 4 bases and J lost 1 base. CDR3 loop: CASSSTGTGVVGTDTQYF. DNA of the CDR3: TGTGCCAGCAGTTCGACCGGGACAGGGGTGGTCGGCACAGATACGCAGTATTTT.

The chain recombines TRBV6-4 with TRBJ1-5; 7 bases map to TRBD1. CDR1 is MRHNA, CDR2 SNTAGT, per germline. The CDR3 runs to 14 residues. With V trimmed by 10 bases and J by 6 bases, 12 bases remained unmatched. The CDR3 nucleotides read TGTGCCATCGTCAGACAGGGCTTCGGTCAGCCCCAGCATTTT. This gives the protein CAIVRQGFGQPQHF.

The chain recombines TRBV13 with TRBJ1-3, with a weak D call TRBD1 (5 bases). The CDR3 consists of 16 residues. With 5 bases removed from V and 4 bases from J, the gap between germline ends came to 18 bases. Germline assignment: CDR1 PRHDT and CDR2 FYEKMQ (reference sequence). The CDR3 reads CASSPTPRVGGNTIYF. The CDR3 DNA reads TGTGCCAGCAGCCCCACCCCCAGGGTGGGAGGAAACACCATATATTTT. The entire variable domain, with the rest obtained from reference TRBV13 and TRBJ1-3, is as follows: AAGVIQSPRHLIKEKRETATLKCYPIPRHDTVYWYQQGPGQDPQFLISFYEKMQSDKGSIPDRFSAQQFSDYHSELNMSSLELGDSALYFCASSPTPRVGGNTIYFGEGSWLTVV.

The CDR3 DNA is TGTGCCAGCAGCTACGACAGTTTCTCTGGAAACACCATATATTTT. Protein product: CASSYDSFSGNTIYF. The chain uses TRBV5-6 and TRBJ1-3; D is possibly TRBD1 (5 bases). The germline gives CDR1 SGHDT, CDR2 YYEEEE. V gave up 3 bases and J gave up 0 bases, with 10 bases separating them. This CDR3 spans 15 amino acids. The full variable domain, rest sourced from reference TRBV5-6 and TRBJ1-3, is DAGVTQSPTHLIKTRGQQVTLRCSPKSGHDTVSWYQQALGQGPQFIFQYYEEEERQRGNFPDRFSGHQFPNYSSELNVNALLLGDSALYLCASSYDSFSGNTIYFGEGSWLTVV.

This chain joins TRBV7-6 and TRBJ2-7; TRBD2 is a possible D gene (5 bases). This CDR3 contains 14 residues. The germline CDR1 and CDR2 sequences are SGHVS and FNYEAQ. Deletions cut 8 bases from V and 2 bases from J, with 16 bases between. The CDR3 nucleotides read TGTGCCAGCCGACCCGGACTTGATGCCTACGAGCAGTACTTC. Encoded protein: CASRPGLDAYEQYF.

The rearrangement joins TRBV5-1 to TRBJ1-1, with 11 bases aligning to TRBD1. Germline V gene data show CDR1 as SGHRS and CDR2 as YFSETQ. Trimming at V came to 5 bases and at J to 0 bases, leaving 6 bases not matched to a gene. CDR3 length: 16 residues. DNA of the CDR3: TGCGCCAGCAGTCCCGGGACAGGGGGTCTGAACACTGAAGCTTTCTTT. It specifies CASSPGTGGLNTEAFF.

The chain recombines TRBV9 with TRBJ2-5; TRBD2 matches at 11 bases. The V gene's germline CDR1 is SGDLS and CDR2 YYNGEE. The J segment lost 1 base and the V segment lost 3 bases, leaving 2 bases of the junction unmatched. The CDR3 consists of 15 residues. The CDR3 loop is CASSASGGIQETQYF. As DNA, the CDR3 is TGTGCCAGCAGCGCTAGCGGGGGGATCCAAGAGACCCAGTACTTC.

The chain joins TRBV12-3 or TRBV12-4 to TRBJ1-1; D gene ambiguous. The CDR3 contains 13 residues. V was clipped by 6 bases and J by 5 bases, with 13 bases between them. CDR3 amino acids: CASSILGETEAFF. CDR3 bases: TGTGCCAGCAGCATCCTCGGGGAAACTGAAGCTTTCTTT.

CDR3 in amino acids: CASSARGGVAKNIQYF. CDR3 coding DNA: TGTGCCAGCAGTGCTCGCGGGGGGGTTGCCAAAAACATTCAGTACTTC. The rearrangement links TRBV6-1 to TRBJ2-4, with 9 positions matching TRBD2. Trimming removed 4 bases from V and 1 base from J; junction bases left unmatched: 5. CDR1 is MNHNS and CDR2 is SASEGT in the germline V gene. The CDR3 consists of 16 residues.

Regarding this clone: Different DNA sequences within this sample yield the same CDR3. V and J are TRBV5-1 and TRBJ1-1, with D possibly being TRBD1 (6 bases). CDR3 length: 14 residues. Looked up from germline, CDR1 is SGHRS and CDR2 is YFSETQ. Trimming took 0 bases from V and 0 from J, leaving 6 bases between them. CDR3 loop: CASSLGTVNTEAFF. CDR3 coding DNA: TGCGCCAGCAGCTTGGGGACAGTGAACACTGAAGCTTTCTTT.

The chain uses TRBV2 and TRBJ1-1; D not resolved. This CDR3 has 12 amino acids. Germline CDR1 and CDR2: SNHLY and FYNNEI. The V end was cut by 3 bases, the J end by 8 bases, with 10 bases between. The CDR3 loop is CASSDLTAEAFF. CDR3 nucleotide sequence: TGTGCCAGCAGTGATTTAACAGCCGAAGCTTTCTTT.

This sequence joins TRBV18 and TRBJ2-5, with 8 positions matching TRBD2. The CDR3 is 14 residues long. Germline V gene lookup returns CDR1 KGHSH and CDR2 LQKENI. Germline trimming cut 6 bases from V and 2 bases from J; bases unmatched to any gene: 5. The CDR3 DNA is TGTGCCAGCTCCGAAAGCGGGGGTCAAGAGACCCAGTACTTC. Its protein product is CASSESGGQETQYF.

The chain is built from TRBV7-3 and TRBJ1-6, with D maybe TRBD1 (5 bases). CDR1 SGHTA and CDR2 FQGTGA come from the germline V gene. Trimming cost V 5 bases and J 6 bases, with 8 bases left between them. This CDR3 is 13 amino acids long. The CDR3 here is CASSHGGNSPLHF. In nucleotides, the CDR3 is TGTGCCAGCAGCCACGGGGGTAATTCACCCCTCCACTTT.

The chain employs TRBV14 and TRBJ2-3; 8 positions agree with TRBD2. Germline V CDR1 and CDR2: SGHDN, FVKESK. Trimming took 4 bases from V and 0 from J; bases not matched to a gene: 6. There are 16 residues in the CDR3. The CDR3 sequence: CASSPIAGISTDTQYF. CDR3 bases: TGTGCCAGCAGCCCTATAGCGGGAATCAGCACAGATACGCAGTATTTT.

The chain joins TRBV6-1 to TRBJ1-1; no firm D call. The CDR3 is 16 amino acids. V lost 2 bases and J lost 2, with 15 bases in between. Germline values: CDR1 MNHNS, CDR2 SASEGT. In DNA, the CDR3 is TGTGCCAGCAGTGAATGGCAGGCGGGTATTAACACTGAAGCTTTCTTT. Translated: CASSEWQAGINTEAFF.